These 21 T cell receptor beta chains were all obtained from the same sample, sequenced in a study of human T cells and chemical hapten exposure. Using its own MiXCR run on the RACE reads, TCRdb lists one record per CDR3 protein. The sample yields some 350,000 distinct CDR3 sequences, about 7% seen once. The time point: patch test 1, 2 weeks after DPC sensitization. The treatment was: therapeutic diphenylcyclopropenone sensitization with weekly scalp DPC. Sample: whole blood, taken in connection with sensitization to the hapten diphenylcyclopropenone (DPC). Receptor source: a woman under 30 with alopecia areata. Some clones in this sample may be carry-over from other donors' samples.

The rearrangement joins TRBV28 to TRBJ1-2; 7 positions match TRBD1. The length of the CDR3 is 13 residues. Trimming removed 3 bases from V and 6 bases from J; junction bases left unmatched: 4. Germline CDR1 is MDHEN and CDR2 is SYDVKM. CDR3 coding DNA: TGTGCCAGCAGTTTTAAGAGGGGGCATGGCTACACCTTC. Amino acid sequence: CASSFKRGHGYTF.

This clonotype was seen a few times. J is TRBJ2-5 and V is TRBV6-1; 7 bases are a match to TRBD1. Per the germline V gene, CDR1 is MNHNS and CDR2 is SASEGT. The CDR3 is 14 amino acids. V was pared by 6 bases and J by 1 base, with 5 bases of the junction left unmatched. For the CDR3, the DNA is TGTGCCAGCAGCGACTGGGACAGCCAAGAGACCCAGTACTTC. This sequence encodes CASSDWDSQETQYF.

The gene calls are TRBV28 and TRBJ2-5; D is unresolved. This CDR3 is 15 amino acids long. Trimming cost V 2 bases and J 2 bases, with 12 bases left between them. CDR1 and CDR2 from the germline V gene are MDHEN and SYDVKM. The CDR3 DNA is TGTGCCAGCAGTTTACCCGGTAGAGGTCAAGAGACCCAGTACTTC. This translates into CASSLPGRGQETQYF.

The V call is TRBV24-1, the J call TRBJ2-3, with D perhaps being TRBD1 or TRBD2 (6 bases each). V lost 3 bases and J lost 10, with 13 bases in between. The CDR3 consists of 13 residues. Germline V lookup: CDR1 KGHDR, CDR2 SFDVKD. CDR3 in DNA: TGTGCCACCAGTGATGGACACAGGGAGGCGCAGTATTTT. Protein: CATSDGHREAQYF.

This chain links TRBV18 with TRBJ2-5, with 7 bases that match TRBD2. This CDR3 has 15 residues. Trimming took 1 base from V and 4 from J; bases not matched to a gene: 6. CDR1 and CDR2 from the germline V gene are KGHSH and LQKENI. The CDR3 DNA reads TGTGCCAGCTCACCACGACTAGCTCCAGGAGAGACCCAGTACTTC. As protein: CASSPRLAPGETQYF.

The chain links TRBV10-3 to TRBJ2-7; no firm D call. Germline V gene lookup returns CDR1 ENHRY and CDR2 SYGVKD. Trimming removed 3 bases at V and 4 bases at J, with 13 bases between. CDR3 length: 14 residues. This CDR3 reads CAISDPWNWYEQYF. CDR3 nucleotide sequence: TGTGCCATCAGTGACCCTTGGAATTGGTACGAGCAGTACTTC.

This clonotype was recorded many times. The J gene is TRBJ1-2, the V gene TRBV20-1; TRBD1 agrees at 7 bases. This CDR3 spans 13 amino acids. CDR1 and CDR2 (germline): DFQATT, SNEGSKA (reference sequence). Losses at the gene ends were 6 bases for V and 6 bases for J; bases not matched to a gene: 10. CDR3 DNA sequence: TGCAGTGCCACCCGGACAGGCGTCAATGGCTACACCTTC. Its protein is CSATRTGVNGYTF.

This chain links TRBV10-3 with TRBJ1-1; weak D call: TRBD1 (5 bases). The CDR3 loop spans 14 amino acids. The germline V and J ends were trimmed by 3 bases and 4 bases, with 12 bases remaining between them. Germline V gene sequence: CDR1 ENHRY, CDR2 SYGVKD. CDR3 loop: CAISDRGASTEAFF. Written as DNA, the CDR3 is TGTGCCATCAGTGATCGAGGGGCGAGCACTGAAGCTTTCTTT.

This clonotype was detected only a few times. The CDR3 spells CASTRTGYSGANVLTF. DNA for the CDR3: TGTGCCAGCACTCGTACGGGCTACTCTGGGGCCAACGTCCTGACTTTC. This sequence joins TRBV2 and TRBJ2-6; the D is unclear. CDR3 length: 16 amino acids. V was trimmed by 7 bases and J by 0 bases, leaving 13 bases between them. Germline CDR1 and CDR2: SNHLY and FYNNEI.

This clonotype was found a few times. The chain links TRBV5-1 to TRBJ2-7; TRBD1 aligns across 7 bases. The trim removed 3 bases at V and 0 bases at J, leaving 0 bases unmatched. The CDR3 length is 13 residues. CDR1 and CDR2 from the germline V gene are SGHRS and YFSETQ. The CDR3 DNA reads TGCGCCAGCAGCTGGGACAGCTCCTACGAGCAGTACTTC. Protein sequence: CASSWDSSYEQYF.

The rearrangement joins TRBV9 to TRBJ2-5, with D possibly matching TRBD2 (7 bases). The ends were cut back, 6 bases at V and 4 bases at J, with 19 bases in the middle. Germline V gene sequence: CDR1 SGDLS, CDR2 YYNGEE. This CDR3 has 15 amino acids. DNA of the CDR3: TGTGCCAGCACCGGAACAACGGGGGGCATAGAGACCCAGTACTTC. Translation: CASTGTTGGIETQYF.

This chain joins TRBV7-8 and TRBJ1-4, with D perhaps TRBD1 (6 bases). Trimming cost V 5 bases and J 8 bases, with 21 bases left between them. The CDR3 consists of 16 residues. CDR1 SGHVS and CDR2 FQNEAQ come from the germline V gene. The CDR3 loop reads CASSPQVRGKMEKLFF. CDR3 nucleotides: TGTGCCAGCAGCCCCCAGGTCAGGGGAAAGATGGAAAAACTGTTTTTT.

This clonotype turned up a few times. The chain carries TRBV18 and TRBJ2-7; TRBD2 matches 7 bases. The CDR3 is made up of 16 amino acids. J lost 0 bases, V lost 6 bases, and 11 bases had no gene match. The germline CDR1 and CDR2 sequences are KGHSH and LQKENI. The CDR3 DNA follows: TGTGCCAGCTCCCCCGGCGCTAGCGGTTCCTCCTACGAGCAGTACTTC. This sequence encodes CASSPGASGSSYEQYF.

This clonotype was recorded at least ten times. The chain has TRBV7-2 and TRBJ2-3; 14 nucleotides agree with TRBD2. Germline CDR1 SGHTA, CDR2 FQGNSA. Trimming cost V 5 bases and J 1 base; bases outside gene matches: 11. This CDR3 region has 19 residues. For the CDR3, the DNA is TGTGCCAGCAGCAAGACTAGCGGGGGGGCCTGGCGTCGCACAGATACGCAGTATTTT. It is translated as CASSKTSGGAWRRTDTQYF.

The V and J genes are TRBV20-1 and TRBJ1-5, with D unresolved. Germline-derived CDR1 and CDR2 are DFQATT and SNEGSKA (reference sequence). Trimming left V 0 bases short and J 0 bases short, with 12 bases between. The CDR3 is 16 residues long. The CDR3 loop is CSARDPSANSNQPQHF. In DNA, the CDR3 is TGCAGTGCTAGAGATCCCTCGGCGAATAGCAATCAGCCCCAGCATTTT.

This clonotype has only a few counts. The chain uses TRBV10-3 and TRBJ2-5; D is undetermined. Germline loops: CDR1 ENHRY, CDR2 SYGVKD. V lost 6 bases to trimming and J lost 1 base, with 9 bases between them. The CDR3 length is 13 residues. The CDR3 spells CAIRGAPQETQYF. CDR3 nucleotides: TGTGCCATCAGGGGCGCACCCCAAGAGACCCAGTACTTC.

There are a few counts of this clonotype. The chain joins TRBV27 to TRBJ1-6, with a tentative D call TRBD1 (5 bases). In germline, CDR1 is MNHEY, CDR2 SMNVEV (reference sequence). The CDR3 covers 14 residues. Trimming shortened V by 2 bases and J by 10 bases, and 12 bases separated the two germline ends. The CDR3 region is CASSLTPGESPLHF. The CDR3 nucleotides read TGTGCCAGCAGTTTAACGCCGGGGGAATCACCCCTCCACTTT.

This clonotype was picked up one time. The rearrangement joins TRBV4-2 to TRBJ2-3; D ambiguous. The CDR3 spans 13 residues. The V and J ends lost 0 bases and 4 bases respectively, with 5 bases between them. Germline lookup yields CDR1 LGHNA and CDR2 YNFKEQ. The CDR3 here is CASSQENPDTQYF. The CDR3 nucleotides read TGTGCCAGCAGCCAAGAAAACCCAGATACGCAGTATTTT.

The rearrangement joins TRBV19 to TRBJ2-1, with D possibly being TRBD2 (6 bases). This CDR3 comprises 14 residues. CDR1 LNHDA and CDR2 SQIVND come from the germline V gene (reference sequence). Trimming stripped 5 bases from V and 5 bases from J, with 13 bases between. CDR3 amino acids: CASSFGWEDNEQFF. The CDR3 bases are TGTGCCAGTAGTTTCGGGTGGGAGGACAATGAGCAGTTCTTC. Full variable domain (rest looked up from reference TRBV19 and TRBJ2-1): DGGITQSPKYLFRKEGQNVTLSCEQNLNHDAMYWYRQDPGQGLRLIYYSQIVNDFQKGDIAEGYSVSREKKESFPLTVTSAQKNPTAFYLCASSFGWEDNEQFFGPGTRLTVL.

This clonotype appeared many times. V usage is TRBV28 and J usage is TRBJ2-4; D not resolved. The CDR3 covers 15 residues. V shed 6 bases and J shed 2 bases, with 14 bases lying between them. Germline loops: CDR1 MDHEN, CDR2 SYDVKM. The CDR3 DNA sequence: TGTGCCAGCAGCCGCGAGTACAGCCCCAAAAACATTCAGTACTTC. This sequence encodes CASSREYSPKNIQYF. Full variable domain (rest looked up from reference TRBV28 and TRBJ2-4): DVKVTQSSRYLVKRTGEKVFLECVQDMDHENMFWYRQDPGLGLRLIYFSYDVKMKEKGDIPEGYSVSREKKERFSLILESASTNQTSMYLCASSREYSPKNIQYFGAGTRLSVL.

This clonotype came up a few times. The chain couples TRBV27 to TRBJ1-2; D is unresolved. The CDR3 is made up of 13 amino acids. CDR1 is MNHEY and CDR2 is SMNVEV in the germline V gene (reference sequence). V lost 6 bases and J 7 bases, leaving 15 bases between the germline ends. The DNA of the CDR3 is TGTGCCAGCAGCCCAAGGCAGTCCCCTGGCTACACCTTC. Protein sequence: CASSPRQSPGYTF.